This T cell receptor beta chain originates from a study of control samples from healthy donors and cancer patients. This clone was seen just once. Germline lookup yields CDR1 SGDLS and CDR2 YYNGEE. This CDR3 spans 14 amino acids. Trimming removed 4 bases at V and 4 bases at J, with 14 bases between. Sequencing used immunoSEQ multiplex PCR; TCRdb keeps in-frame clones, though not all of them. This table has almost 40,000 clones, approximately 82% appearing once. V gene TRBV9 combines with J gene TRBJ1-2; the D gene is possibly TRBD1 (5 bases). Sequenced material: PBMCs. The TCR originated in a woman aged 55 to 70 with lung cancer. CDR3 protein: CASSPRQRLYGYTF. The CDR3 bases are TGTGCCAGCAGCCCGAGACAGAGGCTCTATGGCTACACCTTC. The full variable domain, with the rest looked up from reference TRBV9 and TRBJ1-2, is DSGVTQTPKHLITATGQRVTLRCSPRSGDLSVYWYQQSLDQGLQFLIQYYNGEERAKGNILERFSAQQFPDLHSELNLSSLELGDSALYFCASSPRQRLYGYTFGSGTRLTVV.